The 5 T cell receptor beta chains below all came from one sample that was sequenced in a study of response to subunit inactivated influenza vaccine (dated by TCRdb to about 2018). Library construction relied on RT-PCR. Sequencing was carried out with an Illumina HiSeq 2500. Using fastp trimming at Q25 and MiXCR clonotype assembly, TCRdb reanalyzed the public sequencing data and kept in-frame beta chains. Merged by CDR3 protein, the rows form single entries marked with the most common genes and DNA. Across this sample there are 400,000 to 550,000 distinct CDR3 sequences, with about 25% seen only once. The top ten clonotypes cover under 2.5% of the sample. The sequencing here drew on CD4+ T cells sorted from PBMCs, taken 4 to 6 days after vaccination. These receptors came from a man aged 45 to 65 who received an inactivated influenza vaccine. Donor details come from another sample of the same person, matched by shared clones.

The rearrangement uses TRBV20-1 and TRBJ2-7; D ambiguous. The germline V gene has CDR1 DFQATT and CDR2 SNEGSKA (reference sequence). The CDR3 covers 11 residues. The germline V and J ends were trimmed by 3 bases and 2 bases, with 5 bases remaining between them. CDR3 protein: CSARFAYEQYF. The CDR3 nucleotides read TGCAGTGCTAGGTTCGCCTACGAGCAGTACTTC.

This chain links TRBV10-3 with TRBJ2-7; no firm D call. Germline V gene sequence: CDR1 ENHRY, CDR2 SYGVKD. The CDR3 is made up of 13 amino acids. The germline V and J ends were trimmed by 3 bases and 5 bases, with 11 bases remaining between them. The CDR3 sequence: CAISDVRRNEQYF. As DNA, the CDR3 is TGTGCCATCAGTGATGTAAGGCGTAACGAGCAGTACTTC.

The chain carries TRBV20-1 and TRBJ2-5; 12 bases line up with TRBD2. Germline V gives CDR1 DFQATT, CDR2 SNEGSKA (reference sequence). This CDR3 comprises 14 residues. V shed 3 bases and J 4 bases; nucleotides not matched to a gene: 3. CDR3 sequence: CSARGLAGTETQYF. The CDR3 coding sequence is TGCAGTGCTAGGGGACTAGCGGGTACAGAGACCCAGTACTTC.

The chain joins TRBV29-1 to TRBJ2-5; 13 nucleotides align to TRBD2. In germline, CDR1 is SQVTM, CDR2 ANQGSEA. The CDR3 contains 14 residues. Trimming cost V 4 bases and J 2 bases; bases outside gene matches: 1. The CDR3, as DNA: TGCAGCGTTGGGACTAGCGGGGGACAAGAGACCCAGTACTTC. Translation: CSVGTSGGQETQYF.

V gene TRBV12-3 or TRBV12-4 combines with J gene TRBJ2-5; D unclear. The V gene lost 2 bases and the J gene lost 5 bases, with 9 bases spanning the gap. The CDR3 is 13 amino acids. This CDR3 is CASSLYLGETQYF. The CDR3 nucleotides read TGTGCCAGCAGTTTATATCTTGGGGAGACCCAGTACTTC.